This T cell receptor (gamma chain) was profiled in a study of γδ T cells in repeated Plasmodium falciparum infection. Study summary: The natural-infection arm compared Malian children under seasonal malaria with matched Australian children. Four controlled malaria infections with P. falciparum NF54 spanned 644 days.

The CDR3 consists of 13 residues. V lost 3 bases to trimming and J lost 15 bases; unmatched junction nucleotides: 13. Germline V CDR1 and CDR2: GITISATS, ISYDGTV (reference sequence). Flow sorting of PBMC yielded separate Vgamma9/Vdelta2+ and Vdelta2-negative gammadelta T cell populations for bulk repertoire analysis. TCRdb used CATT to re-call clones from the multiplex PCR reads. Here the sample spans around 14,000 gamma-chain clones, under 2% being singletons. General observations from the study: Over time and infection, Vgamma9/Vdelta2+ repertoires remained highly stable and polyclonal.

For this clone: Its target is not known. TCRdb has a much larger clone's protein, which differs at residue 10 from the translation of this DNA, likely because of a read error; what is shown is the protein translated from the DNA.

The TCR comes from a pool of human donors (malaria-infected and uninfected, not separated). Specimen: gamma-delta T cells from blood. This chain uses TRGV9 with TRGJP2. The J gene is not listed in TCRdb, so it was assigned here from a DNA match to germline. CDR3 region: CALWEPGIWVKTF. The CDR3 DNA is TGTGCCTTGTGGGAGCCGGGGATATGGGTCAAGACGTTT.